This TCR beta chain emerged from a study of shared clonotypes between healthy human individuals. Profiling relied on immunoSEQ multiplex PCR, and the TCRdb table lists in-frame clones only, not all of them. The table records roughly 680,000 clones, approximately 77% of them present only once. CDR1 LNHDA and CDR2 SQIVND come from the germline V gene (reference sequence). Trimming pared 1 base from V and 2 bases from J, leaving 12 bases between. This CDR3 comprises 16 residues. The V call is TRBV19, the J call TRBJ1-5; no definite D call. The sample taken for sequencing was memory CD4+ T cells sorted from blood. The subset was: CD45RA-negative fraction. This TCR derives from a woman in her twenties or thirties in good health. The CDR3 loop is CASSIVKNPGNQPQHF. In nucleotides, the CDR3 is TGTGCCAGTAGTATAGTCAAAAACCCTGGCAATCAGCCCCAGCATTTT.